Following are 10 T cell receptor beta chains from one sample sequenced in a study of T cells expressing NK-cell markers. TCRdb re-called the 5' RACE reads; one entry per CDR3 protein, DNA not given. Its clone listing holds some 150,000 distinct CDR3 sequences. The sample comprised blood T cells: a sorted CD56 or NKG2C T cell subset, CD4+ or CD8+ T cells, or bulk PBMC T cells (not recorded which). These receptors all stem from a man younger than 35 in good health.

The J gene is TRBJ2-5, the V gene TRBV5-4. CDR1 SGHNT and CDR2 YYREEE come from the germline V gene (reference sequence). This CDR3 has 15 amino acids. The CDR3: CASSLGVGSTETQYF. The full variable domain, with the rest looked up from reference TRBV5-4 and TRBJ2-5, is ETGVTQSPTHLIKTRGQQVTLRCSSQSGHNTVSWYQQALGQGPQFIFQYYREEENGRGNFPPRFSGLQFPNYSSELNVNALELDDSALYLCASSLGVGSTETQYFGPGTRLLVL.

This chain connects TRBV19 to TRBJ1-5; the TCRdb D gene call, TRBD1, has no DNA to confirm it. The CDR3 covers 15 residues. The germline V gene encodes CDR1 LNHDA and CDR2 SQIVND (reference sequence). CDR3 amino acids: CASSSGTESNQPQHF. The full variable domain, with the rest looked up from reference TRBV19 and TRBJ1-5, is DGGITQSPKYLFRKEGQNVTLSCEQNLNHDAMYWYRQDPGQGLRLIYYSQIVNDFQKGDIAEGYSVSREKKESFPLTVTSAQKNPTAFYLCASSSGTESNQPQHFGDGTRLSIL.

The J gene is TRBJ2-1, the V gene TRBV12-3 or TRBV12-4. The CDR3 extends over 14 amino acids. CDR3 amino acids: CASSSTLSRHEQFF.

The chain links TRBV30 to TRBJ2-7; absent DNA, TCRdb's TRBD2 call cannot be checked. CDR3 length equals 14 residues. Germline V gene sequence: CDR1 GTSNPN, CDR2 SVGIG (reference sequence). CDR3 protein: CAWSSSGGSYEQYF.

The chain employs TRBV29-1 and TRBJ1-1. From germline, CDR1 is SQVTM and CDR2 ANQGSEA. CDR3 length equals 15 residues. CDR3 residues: CSVEFLQGSETEAFF.

CDR3 region: CASSSPSSYNEQFF. The chain joins TRBV27 to TRBJ2-1; TCRdb indicates TRBD1, and absent DNA this call remains unverified. The CDR3 runs to 14 residues. CDR1 MNHEY and CDR2 SMNVEV come from the germline V gene (reference sequence).

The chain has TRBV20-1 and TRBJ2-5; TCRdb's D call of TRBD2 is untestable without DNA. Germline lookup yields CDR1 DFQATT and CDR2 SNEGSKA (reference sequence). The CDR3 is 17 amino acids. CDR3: CSAHKGLAGPRWETQYF.

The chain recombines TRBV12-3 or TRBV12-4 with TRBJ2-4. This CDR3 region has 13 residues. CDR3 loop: CASSLLGKNIQYF.

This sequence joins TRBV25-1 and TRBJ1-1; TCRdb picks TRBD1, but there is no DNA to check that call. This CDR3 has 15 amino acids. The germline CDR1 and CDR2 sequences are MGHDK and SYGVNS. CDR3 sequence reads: CASSDGTGGHSEAFF.

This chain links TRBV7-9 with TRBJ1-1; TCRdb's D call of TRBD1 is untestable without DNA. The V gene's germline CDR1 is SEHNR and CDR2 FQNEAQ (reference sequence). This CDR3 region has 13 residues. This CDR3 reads CASSGRDDSEAFF.